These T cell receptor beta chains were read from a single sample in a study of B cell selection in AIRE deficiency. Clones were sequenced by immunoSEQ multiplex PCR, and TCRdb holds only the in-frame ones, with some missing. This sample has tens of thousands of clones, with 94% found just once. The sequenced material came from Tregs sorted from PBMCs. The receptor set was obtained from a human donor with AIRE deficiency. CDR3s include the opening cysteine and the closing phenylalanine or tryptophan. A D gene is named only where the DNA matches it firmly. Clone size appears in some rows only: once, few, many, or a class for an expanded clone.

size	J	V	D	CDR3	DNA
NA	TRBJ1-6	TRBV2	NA	CASSSDSGYSPLHF	TGTGCCAGCAGTTCGGACAGTGGTTATTCACCCCTCCACTTT
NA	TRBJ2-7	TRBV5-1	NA	CASSLTVDYEQYF	TGCGCCAGCAGCTTAACCGTAGACTACGAGCAGTACTTC
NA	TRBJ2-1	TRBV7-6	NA	CASSFVGVNEQFF	TGTGCCAGCAGCTTTGTAGGGGTTAATGAGCAGTTCTTC
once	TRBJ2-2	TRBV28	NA	CASRGDSNTGELFF	TGTGCCAGCAGGGGCGACAGTAACACCGGGGAGCTGTTTTTT
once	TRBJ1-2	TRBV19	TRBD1	CASSPDRRNYGYTF	TGTGCCAGTAGCCCGGACAGGAGAAACTATGGCTACACCTTC
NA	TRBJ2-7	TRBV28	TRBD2	CASSPGLVGDEQYF	TGTGCCAGCAGCCCGGGACTAGTGGGGGACGAGCAGTACTTC
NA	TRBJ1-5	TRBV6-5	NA	CASSYGGGGEPQHF	TGTGCCAGCAGTTACGGGGGAGGTGGGGAGCCCCAGCATTTT
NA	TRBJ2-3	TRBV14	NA	CASSKGGVAPSTDTQYF	TGTGCCAGCAGCAAAGGGGGGGTAGCGCCTAGCACAGATACGCAGTATTTT
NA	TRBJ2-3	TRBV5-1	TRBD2	CASSSSGSGADTQYF	TGCGCCAGCAGCTCTAGCGGGAGCGGGGCGGATACGCAGTATTTT
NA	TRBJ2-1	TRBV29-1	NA	CSVDPSRNEQFF	TGCAGCGTTGACCCTAGCAGGAATGAGCAGTTCTTC
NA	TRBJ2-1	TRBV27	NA	CASSRSSYNEQFF	TGTGCCAGCAGTCGTAGCTCCTACAATGAGCAGTTCTTC
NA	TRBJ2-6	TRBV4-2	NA	CASSQVTVASAVSGANVLTF	TGTGCCAGCAGCCAAGTAACGGTGGCTAGCGCCGTCTCTGGGGCCAACGTCCTGACTTTC
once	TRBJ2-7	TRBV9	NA	CASSVAPQTWYEQYF	TGTGCCAGCAGCGTAGCTCCCCAGACCTGGTACGAGCAGTACTTC
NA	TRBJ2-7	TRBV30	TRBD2	CAWSVDRGGEQYF	TGTGCCTGGAGCGTAGATCGGGGGGGAGAGCAGTACTTC
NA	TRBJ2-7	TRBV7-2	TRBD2	CASSLGRLAGVQNEQYF	TGTGCCAGCAGCTTAGGACGGCTAGCGGGAGTACAAAACGAGCAGTACTTC
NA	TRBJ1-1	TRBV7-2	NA	CASASTVNTEAFF	TGTGCCAGCGCGTCGACAGTGAACACTGAAGCTTTCTTT
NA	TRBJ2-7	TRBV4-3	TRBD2	CASSQDLAGAYEQYF	TGCGCCAGCAGCCAAGATCTAGCGGGAGCCTACGAGCAGTACTTC
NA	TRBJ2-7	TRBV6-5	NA	CASSNPRWEQYF	TGTGCCAGCAGTAACCCCAGGTGGGAGCAGTACTTC
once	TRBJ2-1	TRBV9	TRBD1	CASSSRDRAMGEQFF	TGTGCCAGCAGCTCACGGGACAGGGCCATGGGGGAGCAGTTCTTC
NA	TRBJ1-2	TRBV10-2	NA	CASKKQVDYGYTF	TGCGCCAGCAAAAAACAGGTTGACTATGGCTACACCTTC
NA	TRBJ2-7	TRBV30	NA	CAWSSDLDGPPYEQYF	TGTGCCTGGTCTTCAGATTTGGACGGCCCCCCCTACGAGCAGTACTTC
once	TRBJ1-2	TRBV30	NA	CAWSGAVSGYTF	TGTGCCTGGAGTGGGGCAGTCTCTGGCTACACCTTC
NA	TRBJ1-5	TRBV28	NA	CASSLSGDQPQHF	TGTGCCAGCAGTTTATCTGGGGATCAGCCCCAGCATTTT
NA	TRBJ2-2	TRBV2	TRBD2	CASRYGRAGGELFF	TGTGCCAGCAGATACGGGAGGGCTGGCGGGGAGCTGTTTTTT
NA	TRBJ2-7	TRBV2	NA	CASRQTGAEQYF	TGTGCCAGCAGACAGACAGGCGCCGAGCAGTACTTC
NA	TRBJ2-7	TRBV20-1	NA	CSASLLGEQYF	TGCAGTGCTAGTCTGTTGGGCGAGCAGTACTTC
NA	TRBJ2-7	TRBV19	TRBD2	CASSTLAGVEQYF	TGTGCCAGTAGTACACTAGCGGGAGTCGAGCAGTACTTC
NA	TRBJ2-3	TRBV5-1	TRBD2	CASSLGTSGGADTQYF	TGCGCCAGCAGCTTGGGGACTAGCGGGGGTGCAGATACGCAGTATTTT
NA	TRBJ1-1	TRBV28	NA	CASSTYTEAFF	TGTGCCAGCAGCACGTACACTGAAGCTTTCTTT
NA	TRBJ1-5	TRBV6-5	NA	CASSPRRGGYQPQHF	TGTGCCAGCAGCCCCCGGCGGGGTGGGTATCAGCCCCAGCATTTT
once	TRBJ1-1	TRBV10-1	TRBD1	CASSESRQGARNTEAFF	TGCGCCAGCAGTGAGTCGCGACAGGGGGCCCGGAACACTGAAGCTTTCTTT
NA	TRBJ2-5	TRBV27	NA	CASSPRGSAETQYF	TGTGCCAGCAGTCCCCGGGGGTCGGCTGAGACCCAGTACTTC
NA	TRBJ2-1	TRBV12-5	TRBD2	CASGLSGRAWNEQFF	TGTGCTAGTGGCCTTAGCGGGAGGGCCTGGAATGAGCAGTTCTTC
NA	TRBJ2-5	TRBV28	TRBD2	CASSSLGTSDQETQYF	TGTGCCAGCAGTTCCCTGGGGACTAGCGACCAAGAGACCCAGTACTTC
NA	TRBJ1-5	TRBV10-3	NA	CAISESGGGNQPQHF	TGTGCCATCAGTGAGTCAGGGGGGGGCAATCAGCCCCAGCATTTT
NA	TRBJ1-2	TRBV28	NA	CASSPWGARSNYGYTF	TGTGCCAGCAGCCCTTGGGGGGCGCGTTCCAACTATGGCTACACCTTC
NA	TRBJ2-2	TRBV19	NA	CASRWFANTGELFF	TGTGCCAGTAGGTGGTTCGCGAACACCGGGGAGCTGTTTTTT
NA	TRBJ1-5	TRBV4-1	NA	CASSQDINRAGNQPQHF	TGCGCCAGCAGCCAAGATATAAACAGGGCGGGCAATCAGCCCCAGCATTTT
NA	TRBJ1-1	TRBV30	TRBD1	CASRAPGQGVNTEAFF	TGTGCCTCCAGGGCACCGGGACAGGGGGTGAACACTGAAGCTTTCTTT
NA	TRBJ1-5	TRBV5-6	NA	CASSRGAGDYQPQHF	TGTGCCAGCAGTCGTGGGGCAGGGGACTATCAGCCCCAGCATTTT
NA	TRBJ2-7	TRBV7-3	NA	CASSSGVPEQYF	TGTGCCAGCAGCTCAGGGGTTCCAGAGCAGTACTTC
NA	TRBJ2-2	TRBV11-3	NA	CASSLARGGTGELFF	TGTGCCAGCAGCTTAGCCAGGGGAGGCACCGGGGAGCTGTTTTTT
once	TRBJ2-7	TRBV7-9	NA	CASSLTGNYEQYF	TGTGCCAGCAGCTTAACTGGGAACTACGAGCAGTACTTC
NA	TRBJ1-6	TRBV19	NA	CASSITRPFYNSPLHF	TGTGCCAGTAGTATTACCCGGCCCTTCTATAATTCACCCCTCCACTTT
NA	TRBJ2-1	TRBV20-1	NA	CSASVNNEQFF	TGCAGTGCCAGTGTAAACAATGAGCAGTTCTTC
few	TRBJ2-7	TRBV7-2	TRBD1	CASSLRTGYHEQYF	TGTGCCAGCAGCTTACGGACAGGGTACCACGAGCAGTACTTC
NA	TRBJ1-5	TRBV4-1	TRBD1	CASSLGQEAANQPQHF	TGCGCCAGCAGCCTCGGACAGGAGGCGGCAAATCAGCCCCAGCATTTT
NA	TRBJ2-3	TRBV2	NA	CASSQEVVTDTQYF	TGTGCCAGCAGCCAAGAAGTTGTTACAGATACGCAGTATTTT
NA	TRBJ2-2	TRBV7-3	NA	CASSLSSNTGELFF	TGTGCCAGCAGCTTATCGTCGAACACCGGGGAGCTGTTTTTT
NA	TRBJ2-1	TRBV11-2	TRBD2	CASSQPSFPSGYNEQFF	TGTGCCAGCAGCCAACCCTCGTTTCCTAGCGGCTACAATGAGCAGTTCTTC
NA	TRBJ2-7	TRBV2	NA	CASIRGQGQTYEQYF	TGTGCCAGCATCCGAGGGCAGGGACAAACTTACGAGCAGTACTTC
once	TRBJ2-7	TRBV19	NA	CASSMRFVLSFYEQYF	TGTGCCAGTAGTATGAGGTTCGTGCTAAGTTTCTACGAGCAGTACTTC
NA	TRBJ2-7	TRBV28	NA	CASSALQGWGTYEQYF	TGTGCCAGCAGTGCCTTACAGGGCTGGGGGACCTACGAGCAGTACTTC
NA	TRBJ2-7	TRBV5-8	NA	CATSPRVPPYEQYF	TGTGCCACCTCACCCCGGGTGCCCCCCTACGAGCAGTACTTC
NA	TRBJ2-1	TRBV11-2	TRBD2	CASSLPGGRAVREQFF	TGTGCCAGCAGCCTTCCTGGCGGGAGGGCCGTGAGGGAGCAGTTCTTC